The T cell receptor (beta chain) described here comes from a study of T cell repertoires in cytomegalovirus infection. This clonotype was recorded many times. Per the germline V gene, CDR1 is SGHTA and CDR2 is FQGNSA. The germline V and J ends were trimmed by 5 bases and 1 base, with 6 bases remaining between them. The CDR3 is 13 amino acids. TCRdb passed the reads through MiXCR, listing each CDR3 protein once. This sample has under 350,000 distinct CDR3 sequences; 8% to 10% occur once, and the top ten carry less than 3%. The chain has TRBV7-2 and TRBJ2-4, with D unresolved. Sequenced input: PBMCs. This receptor was identified in a human donor in good health (CMV status not recorded). Some clones in this sample may be carry-over from other donors' samples. In DNA, the CDR3 is TGTGCCAGCAGCCGTTCTGCCAAAAACATTCAGTACTTC. Residues: CASSRSAKNIQYF.